This passage covers 5 T cell receptor beta chains from one sample sequenced in a study of blood T cell repertoires in COVID-19 (dated by TCRdb to 2020 to 2022). Library preparation was by the immunoSEQ multiplex PCR assay. This is the immuneACCESS table as TCRdb keeps it, with only in-frame sequences that have V and J called. A part of the clones is gone; compared with another copy, unresolved V genes explain less than half, and the rest is unexplained. This sample comprises roughly 300,000 clones, approximately 91% of them detected only once. Jointly, the top ten make up more than 7.5% of the sample. The specimen was peripheral blood. The receptors stem from a man between 18 and 29 years old with active or convalescent COVID-19.

The chain couples TRBV7-2 to TRBJ2-5; the match to TRBD2 covers 10 bases. The germline V gene encodes CDR1 SGHTA and CDR2 FQGNSA. Trimming took 5 bases from V and 5 from J; bases not matched to a gene: 8. CDR3 length: 15 residues. CDR3 DNA sequence: TGTGCCAGCAGCCATCGTAGCGGGGGGTGGGAGACCCAGTACTTC. It is translated as CASSHRSGGWETQYF.

V gene TRBV5-1 combines with J gene TRBJ2-2; D gene unclear. Trimming took off 5 bases at V and 4 bases at J, with 15 bases between the two ends. CDR1 is SGHRS, CDR2 YFSETQ, per germline. The CDR3 is 15 residues long. The DNA of the CDR3 is TGCGCCAGCAGTCAGGCAGACACAGTCACCGGGGAGCTGTTTTTT. This encodes CASSQADTVTGELFF.

The chain employs TRBV3-1 (or the pseudogene TRBV3-2) and TRBJ2-1; D gene uncertain. The germline V gene encodes CDR1 LGHDT and CDR2 YNNKEL (reference sequence). V was cut by 1 base and J by 6 bases, with 4 bases left in between. CDR3 length: 12 residues. The CDR3, as DNA: TGTGCCAGCAGCCAAGGGCCCAATGAGCAGTTCTTC. It encodes CASSQGPNEQFF.

This sequence joins TRBV4-1 and TRBJ2-7; D may be TRBD1 (5 bases). Trimming cost V 7 bases and J 5 bases, with 21 bases left between them. CDR1 and CDR2 (germline): MGHRA, YSYEKL. The CDR3 has 15 residues. CDR3 protein: CASKQESQGSDEQYF. The CDR3 coding sequence is TGCGCCAGCAAACAGGAGAGCCAGGGAAGCGACGAGCAGTACTTC.

The rearrangement uses TRBV19 and TRBJ1-1; 12 bases fit TRBD1. Germline V gene data show CDR1 as LNHDA and CDR2 as SQIVND (reference sequence). CDR3 length: 16 amino acids. V was clipped by 4 bases and J by 1 base; unmatched bases: 4. This CDR3 reads CASSTGTGGWNTEAFF. The CDR3 region has the DNA TGTGCCAGTAGTACCGGGACAGGGGGCTGGAACACTGAAGCTTTCTTT.